This TCR beta chain is drawn from a study of control samples from healthy donors and cancer patients. Per germline, CDR1 MNHNY and CDR2 SVGAGI (reference sequence). The CDR3 runs 13 residues. Deletions cut 0 bases from V and 3 bases from J, with 3 bases between. Only in-frame clones appear in the TCRdb table, and some are missing; sequencing was by immunoSEQ multiplex PCR. The sample lists tens of thousands of clones, around 87% seen once, with roughly 1.3% in the top ten. The gene calls are TRBV6-6 and TRBJ1-5; no clear D gene. Sequenced sample: blood. The TCR sequence derives from a woman aged 50 to 65 in good health. The CDR3 is CASSYSTNQPQHF. The CDR3 DNA is TGTGCCAGCAGTTACTCGACCAATCAGCCCCAGCATTTT.